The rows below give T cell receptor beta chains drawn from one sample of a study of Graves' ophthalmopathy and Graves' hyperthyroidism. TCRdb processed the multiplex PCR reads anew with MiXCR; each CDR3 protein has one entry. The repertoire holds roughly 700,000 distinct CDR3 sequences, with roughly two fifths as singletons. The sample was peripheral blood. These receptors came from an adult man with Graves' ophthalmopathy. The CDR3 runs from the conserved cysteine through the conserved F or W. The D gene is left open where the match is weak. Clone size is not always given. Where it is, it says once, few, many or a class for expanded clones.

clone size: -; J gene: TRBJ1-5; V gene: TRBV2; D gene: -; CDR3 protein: CAGRYRDQPQHF; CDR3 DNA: TGTGCCGGCAGGTACAGGGATCAGCCCCAGCATTTT
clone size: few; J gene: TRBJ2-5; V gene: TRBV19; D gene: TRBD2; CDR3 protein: CARGSRTSGFQETQYF; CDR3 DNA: TGTGCCAGGGGATCGAGGACTAGCGGGTTCCAAGAGACCCAGTACTTC
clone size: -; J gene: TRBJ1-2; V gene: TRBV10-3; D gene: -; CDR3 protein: CAISWDGTGNYGYTF; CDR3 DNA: TGTGCCATCAGCTGGGACGGGACGGGAAACTATGGCTACACCTTC
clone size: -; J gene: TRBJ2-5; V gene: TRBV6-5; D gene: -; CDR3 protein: CASSYAGRGGETQYF; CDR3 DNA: TGTGCCAGCAGTTACGCCGGACGAGGGGGAGAGACCCAGTACTTC
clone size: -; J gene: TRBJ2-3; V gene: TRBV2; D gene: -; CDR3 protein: CASSPHGTYTDTQYF; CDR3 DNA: TGTGCCAGCAGTCCACACGGGACATATACAGATACGCAGTATTTT
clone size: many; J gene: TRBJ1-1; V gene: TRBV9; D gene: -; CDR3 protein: CASSVMGTHSMNTEAFF; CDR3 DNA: TGTGCCAGCAGCGTCATGGGAACTCACTCTATGAACACTGAAGCTTTCTTT
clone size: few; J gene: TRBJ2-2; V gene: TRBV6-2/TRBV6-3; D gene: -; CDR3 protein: CASTDPGQSATGELFF; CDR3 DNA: TGTGCCAGCACCGACCCCGGACAGTCAGCTACCGGGGAGCTGTTTTTT
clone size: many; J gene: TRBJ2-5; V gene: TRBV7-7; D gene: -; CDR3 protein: CASSLSEGWETQYF; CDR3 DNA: TGTGCTAGCAGCTTATCGGAGGGTTGGGAGACCCAGTACTTC
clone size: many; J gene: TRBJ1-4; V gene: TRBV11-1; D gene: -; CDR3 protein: CASTNGRASTNEKLFF; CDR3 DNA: TGTGCCAGCACCAACGGGCGGGCATCAACTAATGAAAAACTGTTTTTT
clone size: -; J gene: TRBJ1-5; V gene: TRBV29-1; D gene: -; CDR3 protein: CSVDHRDAPQHF; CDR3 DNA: TGCAGCGTTGACCACAGGGATGCGCCCCAGCATTTT
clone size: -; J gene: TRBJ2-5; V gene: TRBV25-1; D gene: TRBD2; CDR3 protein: CASSEYGGGKETQYF; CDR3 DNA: TGTGCCAGCAGTGAATATGGGGGGGGGAAAGAGACCCAGTACTTC
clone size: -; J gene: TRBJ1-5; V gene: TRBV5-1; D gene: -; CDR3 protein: CASSLIGGRNQPQHF; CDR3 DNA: TGCGCCAGCAGCTTGATTGGGGGACGCAATCAGCCCCAGCATTTT
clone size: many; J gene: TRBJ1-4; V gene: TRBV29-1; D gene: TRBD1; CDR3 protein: CSALTRTGGNEKLFF; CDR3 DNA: TGCAGCGCCCTTACCCGGACAGGGGGAAATGAAAAACTGTTTTTT
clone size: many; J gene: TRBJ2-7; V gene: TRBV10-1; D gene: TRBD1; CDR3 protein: CASLDRVYEQYF; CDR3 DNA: TGCGCCAGCTTGGACAGGGTCTACGAGCAGTACTTC
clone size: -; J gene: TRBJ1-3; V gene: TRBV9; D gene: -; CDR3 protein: CVSRQSLGFSGNTIYF; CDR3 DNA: TGTGTCAGCAGACAAAGTCTTGGTTTCTCTGGAAACACCATATATTTT
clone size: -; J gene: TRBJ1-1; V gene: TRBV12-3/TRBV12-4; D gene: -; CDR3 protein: CASTSMAETEAFF; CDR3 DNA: TGTGCCAGCACCTCTATGGCGGAAACTGAAGCTTTCTTT
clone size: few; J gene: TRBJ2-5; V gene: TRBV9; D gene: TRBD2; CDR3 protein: CASSPGAGEETQYF; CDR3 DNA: TGTGCCAGCTCACCCGGGGCGGGGGAAGAGACCCAGTACTTC
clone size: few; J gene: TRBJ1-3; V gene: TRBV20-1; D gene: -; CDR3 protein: CSARDLGRQSGNTIYF; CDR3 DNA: TGCAGTGCTAGAGATCTCGGCAGACAATCTGGAAACACCATATATTTT
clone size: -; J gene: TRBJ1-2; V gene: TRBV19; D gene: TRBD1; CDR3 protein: CASSSMGQGYGYTF; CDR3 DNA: TGTGCCAGTAGTTCCATGGGACAGGGCTATGGCTACACCTTC
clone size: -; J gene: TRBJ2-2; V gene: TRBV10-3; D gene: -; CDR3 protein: CAISDATGATGELFF; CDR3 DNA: TGTGCCATCAGTGACGCAACGGGGGCCACCGGGGAGCTGTTTTTT
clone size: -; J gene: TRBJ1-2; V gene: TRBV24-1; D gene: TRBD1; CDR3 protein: CATSDFVGQGDGYTF; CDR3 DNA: TGTGCCACCAGTGATTTCGTAGGACAGGGGGATGGCTACACCTTC
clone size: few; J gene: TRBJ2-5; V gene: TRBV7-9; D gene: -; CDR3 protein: CASSPFQSGIQETQYF; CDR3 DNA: TGTGCCAGCAGCCCGTTCCAATCGGGGATTCAAGAGACCCAGTACTTC
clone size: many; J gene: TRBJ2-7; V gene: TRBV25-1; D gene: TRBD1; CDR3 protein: CASSLGQGASYEQYF; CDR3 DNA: TGTGCCAGCAGCTTGGGGCAGGGGGCGAGCTACGAGCAGTACTTC
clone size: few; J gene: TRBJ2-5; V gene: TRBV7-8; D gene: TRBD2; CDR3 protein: CASSFLRRGALETQYF; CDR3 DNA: TGTGCCAGCAGCTTCTTGCGGCGGGGGGCTCTCGAGACCCAGTACTTC
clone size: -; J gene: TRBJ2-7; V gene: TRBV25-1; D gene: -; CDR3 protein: CASSFGVGTYEQYF; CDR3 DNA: TGTGCCAGCAGTTTCGGGGTAGGGACCTACGAGCAGTACTTC
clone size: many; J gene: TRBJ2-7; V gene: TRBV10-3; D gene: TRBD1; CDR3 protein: CAIRDGTGGHEQYF; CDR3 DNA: TGTGCCATCAGAGACGGGACAGGGGGCCACGAGCAGTACTTC
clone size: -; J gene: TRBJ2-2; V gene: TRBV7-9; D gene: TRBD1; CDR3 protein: CASSLWTGDSRAGELFF; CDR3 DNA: TGTGCCAGCAGCTTATGGACAGGGGATTCGAGGGCCGGGGAGCTGTTTTTT
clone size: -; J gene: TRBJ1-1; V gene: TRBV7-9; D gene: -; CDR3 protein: CASTTSGAGGTEAFF; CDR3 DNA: TGTGCCAGCACCACCTCGGGGGCTGGGGGCACTGAAGCTTTCTTT
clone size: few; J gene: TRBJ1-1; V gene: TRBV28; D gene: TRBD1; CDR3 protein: CASSWGTVDTEAFF; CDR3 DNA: TGTGCCAGCAGTTGGGGGACAGTTGACACTGAAGCTTTCTTT
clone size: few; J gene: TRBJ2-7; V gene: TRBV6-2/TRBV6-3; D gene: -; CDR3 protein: CASSSLVRPYEQYF; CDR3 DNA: TGTGCCAGCAGTTCACTCGTGCGTCCCTACGAGCAGTACTTC
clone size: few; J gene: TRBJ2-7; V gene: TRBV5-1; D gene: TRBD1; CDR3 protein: CASSLENNRGNHEQYF; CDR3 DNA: TGCGCCAGCAGCTTGGAGAATAACAGGGGAAACCACGAGCAGTACTTC
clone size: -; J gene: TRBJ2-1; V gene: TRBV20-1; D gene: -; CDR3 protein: CSASLGNEQFF; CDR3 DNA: TGCAGTGCTTCACTGGGGAATGAGCAGTTCTTC
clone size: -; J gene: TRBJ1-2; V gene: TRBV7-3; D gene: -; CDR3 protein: CASSLSAPLAQAKYGYTF; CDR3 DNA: TGTGCCAGCAGCTTAAGTGCCCCCCTCGCTCAGGCGAAGTATGGCTACACCTTC
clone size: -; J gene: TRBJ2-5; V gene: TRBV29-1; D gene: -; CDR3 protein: CSVETQETQYF; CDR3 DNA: TGCAGCGTGGAAACACAAGAGACCCAGTACTTC
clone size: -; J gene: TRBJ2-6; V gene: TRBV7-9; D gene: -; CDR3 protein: CASSPREGPTSSGANVLTF; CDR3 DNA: TGTGCCAGCAGCCCCCGCGAGGGACCGACTAGCTCTGGGGCCAACGTCCTGACTTTC
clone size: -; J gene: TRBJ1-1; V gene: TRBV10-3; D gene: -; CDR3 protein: CAISDATVNTEAFF; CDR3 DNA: TGTGCCATCAGTGACGCAACGGTGAACACTGAAGCTTTCTTT
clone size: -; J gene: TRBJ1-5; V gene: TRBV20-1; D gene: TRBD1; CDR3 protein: CSARVGQGIQQPQHF; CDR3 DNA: TGCAGTGCTAGAGTGGGACAGGGAATTCAACAGCCCCAGCATTTT
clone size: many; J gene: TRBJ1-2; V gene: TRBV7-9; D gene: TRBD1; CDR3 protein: CASSPGGLPYGYTF; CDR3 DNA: TGTGCCAGCAGCCCAGGGGGCCTGCCCTATGGCTACACCTTC
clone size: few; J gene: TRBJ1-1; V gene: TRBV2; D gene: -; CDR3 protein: CASIETPQAFF; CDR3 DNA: TGTGCCAGCATAGAGACACCCCAAGCTTTCTTT
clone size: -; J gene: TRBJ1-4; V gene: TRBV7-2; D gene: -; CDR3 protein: CASSFSSPGEKLFF; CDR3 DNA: TGTGCCAGCAGCTTCAGTAGCCCGGGTGAAAAACTGTTTTTT
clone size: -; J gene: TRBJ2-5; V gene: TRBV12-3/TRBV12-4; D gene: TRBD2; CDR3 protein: CASSLIGLADQETQYF; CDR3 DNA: TGTGCCAGCAGTTTAATCGGACTAGCGGACCAAGAGACCCAGTACTTC
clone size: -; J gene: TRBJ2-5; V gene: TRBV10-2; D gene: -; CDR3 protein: CASSEEQGGETQYF; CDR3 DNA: TGCGCCAGCAGTGAAGAACAGGGAGGCGAGACCCAGTACTTC
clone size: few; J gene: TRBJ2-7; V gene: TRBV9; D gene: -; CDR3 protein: CASSVGGQGRYEQYF; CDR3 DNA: TGTGCCAGCAGCGTAGGCGGCCAGGGGCGCTACGAGCAGTACTTC
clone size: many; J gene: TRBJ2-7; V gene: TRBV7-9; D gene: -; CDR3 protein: CASSPKQYF; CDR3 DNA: TGTGCCAGCAGCCCCAAGCAGTACTTC
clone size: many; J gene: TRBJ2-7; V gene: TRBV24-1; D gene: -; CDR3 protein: CATSDKMGRGRDEQYF; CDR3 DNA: TGTGCCACCAGTGACAAAATGGGAAGGGGGAGAGACGAGCAGTACTTC
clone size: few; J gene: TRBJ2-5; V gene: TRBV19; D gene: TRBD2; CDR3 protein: CASRGTIQETQYF; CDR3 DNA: TGTGCCAGTAGAGGGACTATACAAGAGACCCAGTACTTC
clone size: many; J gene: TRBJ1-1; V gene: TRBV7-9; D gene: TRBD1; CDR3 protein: CASSLSGTGDAEAFF; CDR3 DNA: TGTGCCAGCAGCTTGTCCGGGACAGGCGACGCTGAAGCTTTCTTT
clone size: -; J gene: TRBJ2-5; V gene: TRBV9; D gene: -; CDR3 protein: CASSPTSGITETQYF; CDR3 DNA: TGTGCCAGCAGCCCCACATCGGGGATCACAGAGACCCAGTACTTC
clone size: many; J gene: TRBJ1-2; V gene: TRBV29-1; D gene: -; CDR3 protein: CSAAGQGLSYGYTF; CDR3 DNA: TGCAGCGCTGCCGGGCAGGGCTTATCCTATGGCTACACCTTC
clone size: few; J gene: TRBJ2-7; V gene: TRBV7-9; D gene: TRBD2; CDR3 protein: CASSLGGGTASLEQYF; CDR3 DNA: TGTGCCAGCAGCTTAGGGGGGGGGACCGCTTCCCTCGAGCAGTACTTC
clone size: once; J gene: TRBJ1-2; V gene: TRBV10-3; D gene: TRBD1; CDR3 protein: CAIRRQGTYGYTF; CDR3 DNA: TGTGCCATCAGACGACAGGGAACCTATGGCTACACCTTC
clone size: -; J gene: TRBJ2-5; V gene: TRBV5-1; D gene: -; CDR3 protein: CASSLANRARVETQYF; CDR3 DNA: TGCGCCAGCAGCTTGGCCAACAGGGCTCGGGTGGAGACCCAGTACTTC
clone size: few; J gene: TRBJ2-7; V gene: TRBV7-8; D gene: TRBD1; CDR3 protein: CASRAGTGIDYEQYF; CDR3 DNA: TGTGCCAGCAGGGCCGGGACAGGGATAGACTACGAGCAGTACTTC
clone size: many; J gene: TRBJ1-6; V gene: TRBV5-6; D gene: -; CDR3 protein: CASSLSQSSPHF; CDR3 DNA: TGTGCCAGCAGCTTATCCCAATCCTCCCCCCACTTT
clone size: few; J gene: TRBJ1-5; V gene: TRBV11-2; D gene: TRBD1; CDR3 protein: CAWSPRQGAYNQPQHF; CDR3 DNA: TGTGCCTGGAGTCCCCGACAGGGGGCTTACAATCAGCCCCAGCATTTT
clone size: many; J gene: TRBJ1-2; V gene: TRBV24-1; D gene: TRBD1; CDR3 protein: CATSGQDRSNYGYTF; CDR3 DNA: TGTGCCACCAGTGGTCAGGACAGGAGCAACTATGGCTACACCTTC
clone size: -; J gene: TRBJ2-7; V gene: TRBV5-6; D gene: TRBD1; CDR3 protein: CASSRLRQGPYEQYF; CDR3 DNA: TGTGCCAGCAGCCGACTCAGACAGGGACCCTACGAGCAGTACTTC